This T cell receptor beta chain was documented in a study of cytomegalovirus exposure and HLA in healthy donors. Overall study findings and caveats: Among donors in an Asian-associated ancestry cluster, a later analysis reportedly found fewer N-insertions than the roughly 700-donor mean.

Comments on this clone: Its antigen is undetermined.

PCR amplification relied on 60 Vbeta primers (plus 13 Jbeta primers). The data were produced by immunoSEQ multiplex PCR, yet TCRdb's version contains in-frame clones alone and is incomplete. The table lists more than 150,000 clones, roughly 80% of them singletons. V was pared by 8 bases and J by 3 bases, with 19 bases of the junction left unmatched. This CDR3 is built from 17 residues. Germline loops: CDR1 ENHRY, CDR2 SYGVKD. Source material: PBMCs. The gene calls are TRBV10-3 and TRBJ2-7; 7 nucleotides align to TRBD1. The clonotype comes from a woman between 18 and 29 years old in good health and CMV-seronegative. The CDR3 loop reads CAIGFTGTAFPHYEQYF. In DNA, the CDR3 is TGTGCCATCGGGTTTACCGGGACAGCGTTCCCACACTACGAGCAGTACTTC.